This T cell receptor beta chain is from a study of blood T cell repertoires in COVID-19. As for the study in general: There were acute and convalescent COVID-19 samples, and they came from the United States, Italy and Spain. The analysed material was cDNA or gDNA that came from T cells, B-cell-depleted T cells, or PBMCs.

This clone was counted a few times. In the study's own analysis: Amplification of reference gene primers provided the estimated nucleated cell counts. Some clones are missing from TCRdb's copy, which holds only in-frame ones; the method was immunoSEQ multiplex PCR. That table furnishes V, J and clone size, whereas the DNA furnished D and trimming. The repertoire holds roughly 170,000 clones, with almost 85% as singletons. V lost 7 bases, J lost 5 bases, and 17 bases lay in between. There are 14 residues in the CDR3. The germline gives CDR1 SNHLY, CDR2 FYNNEI. The clonotype was recovered from a man between 35 and 55 years old who had recovered from COVID-19. The V and J genes are TRBV2 and TRBJ2-5, with D possibly being TRBD1 (5 bases). Source material: peripheral blood. The DNA of the CDR3 is TGTGCCAGCAAACGGACACCCATGGGGGAGACCCAGTACTTC. Translating gives CASKRTPMGETQYF.